This T cell receptor (beta chain) was sequenced in a study of control samples from healthy donors and cancer patients. Generated by immunoSEQ multiplex PCR, the TCRdb table keeps only in-frame clones and is missing some. Of around 96,000 clones detected, approximately 93% appear once; the ten largest clones hold about 7.3%. The V gene's germline CDR1 is SGHRS and CDR2 YFSETQ. J gave up 8 bases and V 7 bases, and 11 bases lay outside the gene matches. This CDR3 has 14 amino acids. This TCR was sampled from a man between 18 and 29 years old in good health. Sample: blood. The chain has TRBV5-1 and TRBJ1-4; 7 bases agree with TRBD1. DNA for the CDR3: TGCGCCAGCCGCTCGGGCCCAGGGGGGGAAAAACTGTTTTTT. This translates into CASRSGPGGEKLFF.